A selection of T cell receptor beta chains follows, all from one sample in a study of T cell repertoires in cytomegalovirus infection. TCRdb itself ran the reads through MiXCR, one entry per CDR3 protein. The table lists some 46,000 distinct CDR3 sequences, roughly 18% of them singletons. These receptors lack a known antigen. The input for sequencing was CD8+ T cells from cultured PBMCs, taken from culture after CMV antigen stimulation. The source is a human donor in good health (CMV status not recorded). Some clones in this sample may be carry-over from other donors' samples. Each CDR3 is given with its conserved first and last residue. Each record gives: CDR3 protein, CDR3 DNA, V gene, D gene, J gene, clone size. D genes are given only for firm matches. Expanded clones are given a class, and other clones once, few, many or no size at all.

CDR3 protein: CASSLGVGGGGPYEQYF; CDR3 DNA: TGTGCCAGCAGCTTAGGAGTTGGAGGCGGCGGCCCCTACGAGCAGTACTTC; V gene: TRBV7-8; D gene: NA; J gene: TRBJ2-7; clone size: NA
CDR3 protein: CSARWTGNYGYTF; CDR3 DNA: TGCAGTGCCCGTTGGACGGGCAACTATGGCTACACCTTC; V gene: TRBV20-1; D gene: NA; J gene: TRBJ1-2; clone size: NA
CDR3 protein: CASSFPDDGSGNTIYF; CDR3 DNA: TGTGCCAGCAGCTTCCCTGACGACGGCTCTGGAAACACCATATATTTT; V gene: TRBV7-9; D gene: NA; J gene: TRBJ1-3; clone size: NA
CDR3 protein: CASSLVDRVGGYTF; CDR3 DNA: TGTGCCAGCAGCTTAGTCGACAGGGTCGGAGGCTACACCTTC; V gene: TRBV7-9; D gene: TRBD1; J gene: TRBJ1-2; clone size: many
CDR3 protein: CASSFGGGAVETQYF; CDR3 DNA: TGTGCCAGCAGCTTCGGCGGGGGGGCGGTCGAGACCCAGTACTTC; V gene: TRBV7-9; D gene: TRBD2; J gene: TRBJ2-5; clone size: NA
CDR3 protein: CASRLGLAGGTGELFF; CDR3 DNA: TGCGCCAGCAGGCTTGGCCTTGCGGGAGGAACCGGGGAGCTGTTTTTT; V gene: TRBV10-2; D gene: TRBD2; J gene: TRBJ2-2; clone size: NA
CDR3 protein: CASSVGSGSNSYEQYF; CDR3 DNA: TGTGCCAGCAGCGTAGGGAGCGGGAGTAACTCCTACGAGCAGTACTTC; V gene: TRBV9; D gene: TRBD2; J gene: TRBJ2-7; clone size: few
CDR3 protein: CASSDSTSLGNIQYF; CDR3 DNA: TGTGCCAGCAGTGACTCGACGTCGTTGGGAAACATTCAGTACTTC; V gene: TRBV6-4; D gene: NA; J gene: TRBJ2-4; clone size: NA
CDR3 protein: CASSPNPGSSWYF; CDR3 DNA: TGCGCCAGCAGCCCCAATCCGGGATCTTCGTGGTATTTT; V gene: TRBV5-1; D gene: NA; J gene: TRBJ2-3; clone size: many
CDR3 protein: CASRGTEETQYF; CDR3 DNA: TGTGCCAGCAGGGGGACAGAAGAGACCCAGTACTTC; V gene: TRBV7-6; D gene: TRBD1; J gene: TRBJ2-5; clone size: NA
CDR3 protein: CASSFGGTGELFF; CDR3 DNA: TGTGCCAGCAGTTTCGGGGGGACCGGGGAGCTGTTTTTT; V gene: TRBV27; D gene: TRBD2; J gene: TRBJ2-2; clone size: many
CDR3 protein: CARRPGTDSYEQYF; CDR3 DNA: TGTGCCAGGCGGCCCGGGACGGATTCCTACGAGCAGTACTTC; V gene: TRBV27; D gene: NA; J gene: TRBJ2-7; clone size: NA
CDR3 protein: CASSSLSPDREKPYEQYF; CDR3 DNA: TGTGCCAGCAGCTCACTCAGCCCGGACAGGGAAAAACCCTACGAGCAGTACTTC; V gene: TRBV7-9; D gene: TRBD1; J gene: TRBJ2-7; clone size: many
CDR3 protein: CASSQEGQNYEQYF; CDR3 DNA: TGCGCCAGCAGCCAAGAGGGACAGAACTACGAGCAGTACTTC; V gene: TRBV4-1; D gene: TRBD1; J gene: TRBJ2-7; clone size: few
CDR3 protein: CASSPTTGSHTGELFF; CDR3 DNA: TGTGCCAGCAGCCCGACCACGGGGTCGCACACCGGGGAGCTGTTTTTT; V gene: TRBV7-9; D gene: NA; J gene: TRBJ2-2; clone size: many
CDR3 protein: CASSWETGAGANVLTF; CDR3 DNA: TGTGCCAGCAGCTGGGAGACAGGGGCTGGGGCCAACGTCCTGACTTTC; V gene: TRBV5-8; D gene: TRBD1; J gene: TRBJ2-6; clone size: many
CDR3 protein: CASSQPGHPNYGYTF; CDR3 DNA: TGCGCCAGCAGCCAACCGGGACACCCTAACTATGGCTACACCTTC; V gene: TRBV4-3; D gene: NA; J gene: TRBJ1-2; clone size: few
CDR3 protein: CASSPSTGGREKLFF; CDR3 DNA: TGTGCCAGCAGCCCTTCGACAGGAGGAAGAGAAAAACTGTTTTTT; V gene: TRBV7-8; D gene: NA; J gene: TRBJ1-4; clone size: NA
CDR3 protein: CASSQDNRDRGQGTEAFF; CDR3 DNA: TGTGCCAGCAGCCAGGATAACCGGGACAGGGGGCAAGGCACTGAAGCTTTCTTT; V gene: TRBV3-1; D gene: TRBD1; J gene: TRBJ1-1; clone size: few
CDR3 protein: CASSFVLRGMNTEAFF; CDR3 DNA: TGTGCCAGCAGTTTCGTGTTACGAGGGATGAACACTGAAGCTTTCTTT; V gene: TRBV28; D gene: NA; J gene: TRBJ1-1; clone size: many